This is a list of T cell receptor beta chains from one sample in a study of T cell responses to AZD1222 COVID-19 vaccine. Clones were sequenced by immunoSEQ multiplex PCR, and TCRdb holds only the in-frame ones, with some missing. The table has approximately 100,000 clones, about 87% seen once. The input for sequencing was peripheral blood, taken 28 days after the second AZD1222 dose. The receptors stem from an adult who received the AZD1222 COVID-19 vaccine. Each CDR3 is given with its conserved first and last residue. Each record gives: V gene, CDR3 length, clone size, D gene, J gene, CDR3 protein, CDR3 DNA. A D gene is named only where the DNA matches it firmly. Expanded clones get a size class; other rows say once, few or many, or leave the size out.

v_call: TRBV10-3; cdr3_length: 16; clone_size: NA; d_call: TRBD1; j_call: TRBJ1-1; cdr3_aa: CATRTGGMDMNTEAFF; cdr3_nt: TGTGCCACCCGGACAGGGGGGATGGACATGAACACTGAAGCTTTCTTT
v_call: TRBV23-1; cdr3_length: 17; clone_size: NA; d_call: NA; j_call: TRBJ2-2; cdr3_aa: CASSHSGTRESSGELFF; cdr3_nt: TGCGCCAGCAGTCATTCCGGGACAAGGGAGAGCAGCGGGGAGCTGTTTTTT
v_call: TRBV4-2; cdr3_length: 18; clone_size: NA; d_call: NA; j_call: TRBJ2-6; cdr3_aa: CASSQEGRRPSGANVLTF; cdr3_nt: TGTGCCAGCAGCCAAGAAGGGCGACGGCCCTCTGGGGCCAACGTCCTGACTTTC
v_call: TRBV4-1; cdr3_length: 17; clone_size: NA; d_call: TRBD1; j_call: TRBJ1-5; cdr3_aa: CASSPFEGAGSNQPQHF; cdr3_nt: TGCGCCAGCAGCCCCTTCGAGGGGGCGGGGAGCAATCAGCCCCAGCATTTT
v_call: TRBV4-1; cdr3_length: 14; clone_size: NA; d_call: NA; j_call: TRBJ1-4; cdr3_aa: CASGVGATNEKLFF; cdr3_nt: TGCGCCAGCGGGGTGGGGGCAACTAATGAAAAACTGTTTTTT
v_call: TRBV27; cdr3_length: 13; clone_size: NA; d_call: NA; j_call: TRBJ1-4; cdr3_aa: CASSFLTGEKLFF; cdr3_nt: TGTGCCAGCAGTTTTCTCACGGGCGAAAAACTGTTTTTT
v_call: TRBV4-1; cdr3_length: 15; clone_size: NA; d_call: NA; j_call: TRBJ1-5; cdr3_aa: CASSPRTGADQPQHF; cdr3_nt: TGCGCCAGCAGCCCCCGGACCGGGGCGGATCAGCCCCAGCATTTT
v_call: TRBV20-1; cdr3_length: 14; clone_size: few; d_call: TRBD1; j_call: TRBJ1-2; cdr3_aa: CSASIGTGGGGYTF; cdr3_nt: TGCAGTGCTAGTATCGGGACAGGGGGCGGCGGCTACACCTTC
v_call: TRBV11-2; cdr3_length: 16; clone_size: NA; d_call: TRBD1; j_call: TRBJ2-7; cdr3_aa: CASSYRGGQGADEQYF; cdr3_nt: TGTGCCAGCAGCTACCGGGGGGGACAGGGGGCCGACGAGCAGTACTTC
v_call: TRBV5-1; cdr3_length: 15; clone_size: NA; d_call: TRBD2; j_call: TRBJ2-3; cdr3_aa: CASSFSGAGTDTQYF; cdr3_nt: TGCGCCAGCAGCTTTAGCGGGGCCGGCACAGATACGCAGTATTTT
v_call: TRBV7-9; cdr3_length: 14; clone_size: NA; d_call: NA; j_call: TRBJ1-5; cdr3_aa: CASSLDPPLSPQHF; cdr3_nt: TGTGCCAGCAGCTTAGACCCCCCGCTTTCGCCCCAGCATTTT
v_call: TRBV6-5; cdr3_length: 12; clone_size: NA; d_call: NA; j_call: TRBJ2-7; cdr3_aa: CASSYSNREQYF; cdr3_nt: TGTGCCAGCAGTTACTCGAACCGCGAGCAGTACTTC
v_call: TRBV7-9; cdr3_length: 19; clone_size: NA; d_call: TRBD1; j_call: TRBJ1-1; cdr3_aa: CASSLRSWDRLLRDTEAFF; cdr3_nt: TGTGCCAGCAGCTTAAGATCGTGGGACAGGCTCTTGAGGGACACTGAAGCTTTCTTT
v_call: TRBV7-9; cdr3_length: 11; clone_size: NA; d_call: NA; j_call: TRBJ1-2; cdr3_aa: CASSLDYGYTF; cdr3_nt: TGTGCCAGCAGCTTGGACTATGGCTACACCTTC
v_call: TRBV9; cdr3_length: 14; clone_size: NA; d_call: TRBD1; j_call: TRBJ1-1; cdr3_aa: CASSVGQGYTEAFF; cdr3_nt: TGTGCCAGCAGCGTGGGACAGGGGTACACTGAAGCTTTCTTT
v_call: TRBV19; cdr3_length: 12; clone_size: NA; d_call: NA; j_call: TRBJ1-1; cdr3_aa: CASRGPNTEAFF; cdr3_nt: TGTGCCAGTAGGGGACCGAACACTGAAGCTTTCTTT